This TCR beta chain was recorded in a study of blood T cell repertoires in COVID-19. Study-wide context: COVID-19 samples collected from the United States, Italy and Spain covered acute and convalescent phases.

Sequencing was performed with immunoSEQ multiplex PCR; in TCRdb, only in-frame clones are kept and a portion is missing. The sample shows a few hundred thousand clones, approximately 90% of them seen only once. This CDR3 is built from 18 residues. Trimming cost V 3 bases and J 0 bases, with 18 bases left between them. The germline CDR1 and CDR2 sequences are KGHSH and LQKENI. The receptor's source is a woman aged 18-29 years who had recovered from COVID-19. The chain carries TRBV18 and TRBJ1-3; D gene ambiguous. Sequenced input: PBMCs or T cells enriched from blood (not recorded which). The CDR3 region has the DNA TGTGCCAGCTCACCCGTAATCGCGTCGGCTAGCTCTGGAAACACCATATATTTT. Translation: CASSPVIASASSGNTIYF.